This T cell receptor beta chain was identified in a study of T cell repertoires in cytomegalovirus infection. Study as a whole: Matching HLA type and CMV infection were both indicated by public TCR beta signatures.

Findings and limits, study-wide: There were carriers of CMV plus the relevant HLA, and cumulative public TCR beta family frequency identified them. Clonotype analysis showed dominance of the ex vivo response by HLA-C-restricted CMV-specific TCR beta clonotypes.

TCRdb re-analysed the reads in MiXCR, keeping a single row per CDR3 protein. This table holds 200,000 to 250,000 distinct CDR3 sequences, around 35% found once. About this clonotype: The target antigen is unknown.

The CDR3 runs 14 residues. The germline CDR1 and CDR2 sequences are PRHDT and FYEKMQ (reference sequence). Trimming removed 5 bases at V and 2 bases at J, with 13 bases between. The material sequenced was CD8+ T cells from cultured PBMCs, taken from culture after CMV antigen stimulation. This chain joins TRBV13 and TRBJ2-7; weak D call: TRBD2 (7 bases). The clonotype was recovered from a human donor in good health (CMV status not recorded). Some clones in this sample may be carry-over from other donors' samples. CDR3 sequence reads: CASSPGEGTYEQYF. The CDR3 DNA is TGTGCCAGCAGCCCAGGGGAGGGGACCTACGAGCAGTACTTC.